This T cell receptor (beta chain) was captured by sequencing in a study of OX40 agonist ivuxolimab in advanced cancers. Study as a whole: Anti-PD-1, anti-PD-L1 or anti-CTLA-4 therapy given earlier was allowed, and 40% had some.

This clone appeared a few times. Produced via immunoSEQ multiplex PCR; TCRdb's table is partial and in-frame only. The sample has about 63,000 clones; 81% are singletons. V was clipped by 1 base and J by 6 bases; unmatched bases: 13. The CDR3 length is 17 residues. Germline-derived CDR1 and CDR2 are SGHTA and FQGNSA. The TCR sequence derives from an adult with an advanced solid tumor such as melanoma, head and neck, liver or kidney cancer. The rearrangement uses TRBV7-2 and TRBJ1-1; 8 bases align to TRBD1. Material: CD4+ or CD8+ T cells sorted from blood, obtained in a trial of the OX40 agonist ivuxolimab. The CDR3 is CASSLGAGRGHLAEAFF. The CDR3 DNA reads as TGTGCCAGCAGCTTAGGAGCGGGCAGGGGGCATTTAGCTGAAGCTTTCTTT.